These T cell receptor beta chains were read from a single sample in a study of chemoradiotherapy in HPV16-positive cancers. The data were produced by immunoSEQ multiplex PCR, yet TCRdb's version contains in-frame clones alone and is incomplete. This table holds fewer than 18,000 clones, roughly 79% found once. Sampling was performed from a patient who underwent chemoradiotherapy. The receptor set was obtained from a human donor with HPV-associated anogenital cancer. Both conserved end residues are part of each CDR3. D genes are given only for firm matches. Where a row states a size, it is once, few, many or the class of an expanded clone; other rows omit it.

cdr3_length,j_call,clone_size,v_call,d_call,cdr3_aa,cdr3_nt
13,TRBJ2-5,-,TRBV18,-,CASSQGLQETQYF,TGTGCCAGCTCACAGGGGTTACAAGAGACCCAGTACTTC
16,TRBJ1-6,-,TRBV6-6,TRBD1,CASSLGQGSYNSPLHF,TGTGCCAGCAGCTTGGGACAGGGGTCCTATAATTCACCCCTCCACTTT
14,TRBJ2-1,once,TRBV6-1,TRBD2,CASSESGGVNEQFF,TGTGCCAGCAGTGAGAGCGGGGGGGTGAATGAGCAGTTCTTC
15,TRBJ1-6,few,TRBV6-5,TRBD1,CASRSGTGDNSPLHF,TGTGCCAGCAGGTCCGGGACAGGGGATAATTCACCCCTCCACTTT
13,TRBJ2-1,few,TRBV7-9,-,CASSYPGGPEQFF,TGTGCCAGCTCATATCCAGGTGGCCCCGAGCAGTTCTTC
16,TRBJ1-5,once,TRBV28,TRBD1,CASTPLGQGKNQPQHF,TGTGCCAGCACCCCCCTGGGACAGGGAAAAAATCAGCCCCAGCATTTT
13,TRBJ2-1,-,TRBV30,-,CAWEISSYNEQFF,TGTGCCTGGGAAATAAGCTCCTACAATGAGCAGTTCTTC
15,TRBJ2-1,-,TRBV9,-,CASSVRGDSYNEQFF,TGTGCCAGCAGCGTTCGCGGGGACTCCTACAATGAGCAGTTCTTC
15,TRBJ1-2,few,TRBV2,-,CASSVRATFNYGYTF,TGTGCCAGCAGTGTAAGAGCGACGTTTAACTATGGCTACACCTTC
17,TRBJ2-4,once,TRBV6-1,TRBD2,CASSGFNRPRGVNIQYF,TGTGCCAGCAGTGGATTTAACAGGCCACGGGGGGTAAACATTCAGTACTTC
15,TRBJ1-1,-,TRBV11-2,TRBD1,CASSFGTGANTEAFF,TGTGCCAGCAGCTTCGGGACAGGGGCGAACACTGAAGCTTTCTTT
17,TRBJ1-5,-,TRBV7-2,-,CASSLVARGDSNQPQHF,TGTGCCAGCAGCTTAGTGGCCAGGGGAGATAGCAATCAGCCCCAGCATTTT
15,TRBJ1-6,once,TRBV5-8,-,CASSLMGSGGSPLHF,TGTGCCAGCAGCTTGATGGGGAGTGGAGGATCACCCCTCCACTTT
16,TRBJ1-2,-,TRBV6-1,-,CASSVRTARANYGYTF,TGTGCCAGCAGTGTCCGGACAGCGAGAGCTAACTATGGCTACACCTTC
14,TRBJ2-7,-,TRBV2,-,CASRRYRSSYEQYF,TGTGCCAGCAGGCGGTACAGGAGCTCCTACGAGCAGTACTTC
13,TRBJ1-5,-,TRBV6-1,-,CASSGQLNQPQHF,TGTGCCAGCAGTGGCCAACTCAATCAGCCCCAGCATTTT
14,TRBJ2-7,-,TRBV5-8,-,CASSVTGSSYEQYF,TGTGCCAGCTCCGTAACAGGGAGCTCCTACGAGCAGTACTTC
14,TRBJ2-1,-,TRBV4-3,TRBD1,CASSRTGTANEQFF,TGCGCCAGCAGCCGCACCGGGACAGCAAATGAGCAGTTCTTC